A selection of T cell receptor beta chains follows, all from one sample in a study of CD8 T cells in ankylosing spondylitis. In TCRdb, the 5' RACE reads were re-called with MiXCR into one record per CDR3 protein. The table records about 420,000 distinct CDR3 sequences, approximately 20% of them present only once. The sequencing input was blood, either unsorted or a sorted T cell fraction (not recorded which). These receptors all come from a male donor with ankylosing spondylitis. Each CDR3 is given with its conserved first and last residue. D genes are given only for firm matches. Clone size, where shown, is once, few, many, or a class for clones that have expanded.

D gene	J gene	clone size	V gene	CDR3 DNA	CDR3 protein
TRBD1	TRBJ2-7	NA	TRBV7-9	TGTGCCAGCAGCCTACCGACAGGGTGGGTATACGAGCAGTACTTC	CASSLPTGWVYEQYF
NA	TRBJ2-1	many	TRBV7-6	TGTGCCAGCAGCTTACACGAAAGCTCCTACAATGAGCAGTTCTTC	CASSLHESSYNEQFF
NA	TRBJ1-1	few	TRBV6-5	TGTGCCAGCAGTTACGGCAGGCTCACTGGGGGCACTGAAGCTTTCTTT	CASSYGRLTGGTEAFF
TRBD2	TRBJ2-2	NA	TRBV29-1	TGCAGCGTTGCCGGACAGACTAGCGGGAGGGCGGCCGGGGAGCTGTTTTTT	CSVAGQTSGRAAGELFF
TRBD1	TRBJ2-7	NA	TRBV25-1	TGTGCCAGCAGTGAATATACCGGGACAGGAACCTACGAGCAGTACTTC	CASSEYTGTGTYEQYF
NA	TRBJ2-2	NA	TRBV11-3	TGTGCCAGCAGCTTAGAGGTCGGGGAGCTGTTTTTT	CASSLEVGELFF
NA	TRBJ1-5	NA	TRBV15	TGTGCCACCAGCAGAGGAGGGAGGGTAGGATATTCGCCCCAGCATTTT	CATSRGGRVGYSPQHF
NA	TRBJ2-5	NA	TRBV20-1	TGCAGTCTGGGGGCGGGAGAGACGGAGACCCAGTACTTC	CSLGAGETETQYF
NA	TRBJ2-5	NA	TRBV19	TGTGCCAGTAGTATACGCTCCAGCGTGGAGACCCAGTACTTC	CASSIRSSVETQYF
NA	TRBJ2-7	NA	TRBV12-3/TRBV12-4	TGTGCCAGCAGTTTAGCGGGGATCTACGAGCAGTACTTC	CASSLAGIYEQYF
TRBD2	TRBJ2-1	NA	TRBV20-1	TGCAGGCCGGGCGGGACTAGCGGGAATGAGCAGTTCTTC	CRPGGTSGNEQFF
NA	TRBJ2-1	few	TRBV28	TGTGCCAGCACCCTTGGGGGCGGATACAGCTCCTACAATGAGCAGTTCTTC	CASTLGGGYSSYNEQFF
TRBD2	TRBJ2-7	NA	TRBV20-1	TGCAGTGCTGAGAGGGACGGGCCGGTGACTAGCGGAAGTCGGGAGCAGTACTTC	CSAERDGPVTSGSREQYF
TRBD2	TRBJ2-1	few	TRBV6-1	TGTGCCAGCAGCACTAGCGGGAGGGCCACCTACAATGAGCAGTTCTTC	CASSTSGRATYNEQFF
NA	TRBJ2-1	NA	TRBV7-3	TGTGCCAGCAGCCCCCAGGTAGGGCCCAATGAGCAGTTCTTC	CASSPQVGPNEQFF
NA	TRBJ1-5	NA	TRBV28	TGTGCCAGCAGAACTGCTCGGGGAGGGTATAGCAATCACCCCCAGCATTTT	CASRTARGGYSNHPQHF
NA	TRBJ1-2	few	TRBV3-1	TGTGCCAGCAGCCAAGTAACCTCCAACTATGGCTACACCTTC	CASSQVTSNYGYTF
NA	TRBJ1-4	few	TRBV2	TGTGCCAGCAGTGAACGGGTTTTCGCTAATGAAAAACTGTTTTTT	CASSERVFANEKLFF
NA	TRBJ2-2	many	TRBV12-3/TRBV12-4	TGTGCCAGCAGTCTCCAGACGGGCGCGAACACCGGGGAGCTGTTTTTT	CASSLQTGANTGELFF
NA	TRBJ2-5	few	TRBV28	TGTGCCAGCAGTTTACCCCCCACGATACAAGAGACCCAGTACTTC	CASSLPPTIQETQYF
TRBD2	TRBJ2-3	NA	TRBV20-1	TGCAGTGCTAGAGATCTCGGGCTAGCGGGCACTACTAGCACAGATACGCAGTATTTT	CSARDLGLAGTTSTDTQYF
NA	TRBJ2-7	few	TRBV7-2	TGTGCCAGCAGCCGGGACGTCCCCTACGAGCAGTACTTC	CASSRDVPYEQYF
NA	TRBJ2-1	NA	TRBV14	TGTGCCAGCAGCCAAGTTGGCACCTACAATGAGCAGTTCTTC	CASSQVGTYNEQFF
TRBD1	TRBJ1-2	NA	TRBV5-1	TGCGCCAGCAGCTTGGGACAGGGCCCTGGCTACACCTTC	CASSLGQGPGYTF
NA	TRBJ1-3	many	TRBV29-1	TGCAGCGTTGAAGATCAAGGGTCGGGAAACACCATATATTTT	CSVEDQGSGNTIYF
TRBD1	TRBJ2-1	many	TRBV4-2	TGTGCCAGCAGCCAAGGAAGGCCGGGACAGGGCTACAATGAGCAGTTCTTC	CASSQGRPGQGYNEQFF
TRBD1	TRBJ2-2	few	TRBV29-1	TGCAGCGTTTTAGACAGGGTGAACACCGGGGAGCTGTTTTTT	CSVLDRVNTGELFF
TRBD1	TRBJ2-1	NA	TRBV12-3/TRBV12-4	TGTGCCAGCAGTCCGCGGACAGGGAACTCCTACAATGAGCAGTTCTTC	CASSPRTGNSYNEQFF
NA	TRBJ2-2	NA	TRBV20-1	TGCAGTGCTAGAGATGGGGGGGGCGGTTGGGAGCTGTTTTTT	CSARDGGGGWELFF
NA	TRBJ2-4	few	TRBV2	TGTGCCTGCCTAAGGTCGGTCAACAAAAACATTCAGTACTTC	CACLRSVNKNIQYF
NA	TRBJ1-5	NA	TRBV7-8	TGTGCCAGCAGCTTTGGCTTATTCAGGGATAGCAATCAGCCCCAGCATTTT	CASSFGLFRDSNQPQHF
NA	TRBJ1-4	NA	TRBV29-1	TGCAGCGTTGTAGGTCCAACTAATGAAAAACTGTTTTTT	CSVVGPTNEKLFF
NA	TRBJ2-5	NA	TRBV30	TGTGCCTGGGCGAGGCGAGAAGAGACCCAGTACTTC	CAWARREETQYF
TRBD1	TRBJ2-2	few	TRBV7-7	TGTGCTAGCAGCTCAACAAGGACAGGTCCCGGGGAGCTGTTTTTT	CASSSTRTGPGELFF
NA	TRBJ1-4	few	TRBV12-5	TGTGCTAGTGGGCGAGAGGTCGGGGAAAAACTGTTTTTT	CASGREVGEKLFF
TRBD2	TRBJ2-7	few	TRBV20-1	TGCAGTGCCCTCTACCTAGCGGGAGGGCCTCACGAGCAGTACTTC	CSALYLAGGPHEQYF
NA	TRBJ2-3	NA	TRBV7-7	TGTGCCAGCAGCCCCTCCTTTGGGGGCACAGATACGCAGTATTTT	CASSPSFGGTDTQYF
TRBD1	TRBJ2-1	NA	TRBV20-1	TGCAGTGCCCAAGATCCCCGGACAGGGGGCTGGAATGAGCAGTTCTTC	CSAQDPRTGGWNEQFF
TRBD1	TRBJ1-1	NA	TRBV5-1	TGCGCCAGCAGCCTCGGCCGGGACAGGGAAACTGAAGCTTTCTTT	CASSLGRDRETEAFF
NA	TRBJ1-2	NA	TRBV7-9	TGTGCCAGCAGTTCCGGCACCTCTAACTATGGCTACACCTTC	CASSSGTSNYGYTF
NA	TRBJ1-5	NA	TRBV6-6	TGTGCCACCAGAGGAGGGGGCAATCAGCCCCAGCATTTT	CATRGGGNQPQHF
TRBD2	TRBJ2-2	NA	TRBV4-1	TGCGCCAGCAGCTCTCAGAGACTAGCGGGATCCACCGGGGAGCTGTTTTTT	CASSSQRLAGSTGELFF
NA	TRBJ1-3	NA	TRBV7-2	TGTGCCAGCAGTTTAGGAGGGACGCTGGGTAGAAACACCATATATTTT	CASSLGGTLGRNTIYF
NA	TRBJ2-7	NA	TRBV29-1	TGCAGCGTGCGCGAGGGGGTATACGAGCAGTACTTC	CSVREGVYEQYF
TRBD2	TRBJ2-1	few	TRBV4-2	TGTGCCAGCAGCCAAACTAGCGCCAACAATGAGCAGTTCTTC	CASSQTSANNEQFF